The 21 T cell receptor beta chains presented below share a single source sample, sequenced in a study of read filtering for tumor transcriptome and immune sequencing. This library used roughly 0.4 ug RNA and molecular barcoded adaptors spanning alpha/delta and beta/gamma chains. TCRdb called the reads again in MiXCR, with one record for every CDR3 protein. The sample holds around 35,000 distinct CDR3 sequences, approximately 14% seen once. The sequenced sample was a population of CD138-negative cells sorted from bone marrow. These receptors were collected from a donor aged 40 or over with multiple myeloma.

This clonotype was picked up many times. This chain joins TRBV11-2 and TRBJ2-1; D gene unclear. Deletions cut 1 base from V and 8 bases from J, with 9 bases between. This CDR3 is 13 amino acids long. Germline CDR1 SGHAT, CDR2 FQNNGV. CDR3 loop: CASSLAGVHEQFF. CDR3 nucleotide sequence: TGTGCCAGCAGCTTAGCGGGCGTGCATGAGCAGTTCTTC.

In this sample, this clonotype turned up many times. The chain uses TRBV20-1 and TRBJ2-5, with 8 bases lining up with TRBD2. Germline V gene sequence: CDR1 DFQATT, CDR2 SNEGSKA (reference sequence). The CDR3 totals 16 residues. Germline trimming cut 1 base from V and 0 bases from J; bases unmatched to any gene: 7. The CDR3 DNA is TGCAGTGCTAGAGGGTTGACTAGCGTCTACCAAGAGACCCAGTACTTC. Translated: CSARGLTSVYQETQYF.

This clonotype was counted many times. The J gene is TRBJ2-7, the V gene TRBV29-1, with 8 bases matching TRBD1. The CDR3 consists of 12 residues. Per germline, CDR1 SQVTM and CDR2 ANQGSEA. With V trimmed by 5 bases and J by 4 bases, 4 bases remained unmatched. The CDR3 protein is CSVSGGIYEQYF. DNA for the CDR3: TGCAGCGTTTCAGGGGGCATATACGAGCAGTACTTC.

This clonotype was observed many times. V gene TRBV20-1 combines with J gene TRBJ1-5, with a weak D call TRBD1 (6 bases). The CDR3 is made up of 14 amino acids. V lost 2 bases and J lost 2, with 10 bases in between. Germline V gives CDR1 DFQATT, CDR2 SNEGSKA (reference sequence). In nucleotides, the CDR3 is TGCAGTGCTAGACGGGGGGCGGGCAATCAGCCCCAGCATTTT. Translating it yields CSARRGAGNQPQHF.

The V call is TRBV4-2, the J call TRBJ2-5; D not certain. The CDR3 totals 13 residues. Germline V gene data show CDR1 as LGHNA and CDR2 as YNFKEQ. V gave up 0 bases and J gave up 10 bases, with 12 bases separating them. The chain's CDR3 is CASSQDHPAVQYF. CDR3 coding DNA: TGTGCCAGCAGCCAAGATCATCCGGCGGTCCAGTACTTC.

The chain links TRBV5-1 to TRBJ2-1; D is unresolved. This CDR3 is built from 14 residues. Germline V gene lookup returns CDR1 SGHRS and CDR2 YFSETQ. The V gene lost 3 bases and the J gene lost 6 bases, with 13 bases spanning the gap. The DNA for the CDR3 is TGCGCCAGCAGCTCGGCAGCCCCCTGCAATGAGCAGTTCTTC. Protein: CASSSAAPCNEQFF.

This clonotype was counted between two and nine times. This could be a read error, since a much larger clone is one nucleotide away. The V call is TRBV30, the J call TRBJ1-1; D is undetermined. This CDR3 is built from 12 residues. V lost 0 bases, J lost 4 bases, and 6 bases lay in between. The germline V gene has CDR1 GTSNPN and CDR2 SVGIG (reference sequence). This chain's CDR3 is CAWSVQSTEAFF. The CDR3 DNA follows: TGTGCCTGGAGTGTACAGAGCACTGAAGCTTTCTTT.

This clonotype was found many times. The chain joins TRBV5-5 to TRBJ2-1; weak D call: TRBD1 (6 bases). V was cut by 4 bases and J by 0 bases, with 11 bases left in between. This CDR3 comprises 15 residues. Germline CDR1 reads SGHKS; CDR2 reads YYEKEE (reference sequence). Written as DNA, the CDR3 is TGTGCCAGCAGCCCCGGGACAACCTCCTACAATGAGCAGTTCTTC. It specifies CASSPGTTSYNEQFF. The full variable domain, rest sourced from reference TRBV5-5 and TRBJ2-1, is DAGVTQSPTHLIKTRGQQVTLRCSPISGHKSVSWYQQVLGQGPQFIFQYYEKEERGRGNFPDRFSARQFPNYSSELNVNALLLGDSALYLCASSPGTTSYNEQFFGPGTRLTVL.

Only a few counts were recorded for this clonotype. The chain recombines TRBV6-5 with TRBJ1-3; 9 bases line up with TRBD1. Trimming took 2 bases from V and 3 from J; bases not matched to a gene: 2. There are 15 residues in the CDR3. From germline, CDR1 is MNHEY and CDR2 SVGAGI. In nucleotides, the CDR3 is TGTGCCAGCAGTTACGACAGGGGGTTTGGAAACACCATATATTTT. The encoded protein is CASSYDRGFGNTIYF.

This clonotype was detected ten times or more. V and J are TRBV19 and TRBJ2-1; D is tentatively TRBD1 or TRBD2 (5 bases each). The V end lost 1 base, the J end lost 2 bases, and 12 bases lay between the germline ends. Looked up from germline, CDR1 is LNHDA and CDR2 is SQIVND (reference sequence). The CDR3 spans 16 residues. The CDR3 coding sequence is TGTGCCAGTAGTATAGCGCGGGTGGGGGCCTACAATGAGCAGTTCTTC. Protein: CASSIARVGAYNEQFF.

This clonotype was recorded at least ten times. V gene TRBV12-5 combines with J gene TRBJ2-6, with 7 bases identical to TRBD2. Germline CDR1 and CDR2: LGHNT and FRNRAP. Trimming cost V 7 bases and J 0 bases; bases outside gene matches: 0. CDR3 length equals 14 residues. CDR3 in amino acids: CASAGGSGANVLTF. Written as DNA, the CDR3 is TGTGCTAGTGCGGGGGGCTCTGGGGCCAACGTCCTGACTTTC.

This clonotype has ten or more counts. The V call is TRBV20-1, the J call TRBJ2-1; unclear D gene. V dropped 0 bases and J dropped 3 bases, with 15 bases sitting between them. In germline, CDR1 is DFQATT, CDR2 SNEGSKA (reference sequence). The CDR3 is 16 amino acids. The CDR3 sequence: CSARDHAGINYNEQFF. The CDR3 bases are TGCAGTGCTAGAGATCATGCTGGCATAAACTACAATGAGCAGTTCTTC.

In this sample, this clonotype turned up many times. The chain carries TRBV29-1 and TRBJ1-1; D unresolved. Germline V lookup: CDR1 SQVTM, CDR2 ANQGSEA. Trimming removed 6 bases from V and 3 bases from J, with 8 bases in between. This CDR3 is 11 amino acids long. The CDR3 region is CSVHGDTEAFF. The CDR3 DNA reads TGCAGCGTCCACGGGGACACTGAAGCTTTCTTT.

This clonotype has at least ten counts. The chain combines TRBV7-9 with TRBJ1-5; 7 nucleotides line up with TRBD1. Germline V gene sequence: CDR1 SEHNR, CDR2 FQNEAQ (reference sequence). This CDR3 has 16 amino acids. The trim removed 6 bases at V and 0 bases at J, leaving 8 bases unmatched. The CDR3 DNA is TGTGCCAGCAGGTCACAGGGGTCCCTTAGCAATCAGCCCCAGCATTTT. It yields the protein CASRSQGSLSNQPQHF. Based on the CDR3 plus reference TRBV7-9 and TRBJ1-5, the full variable domain is DTGVSQNPRHKITKRGQNVTFRCDPISEHNRLYWYRQTLGQGPEFLTYFQNEAQLEKSRLLSDRFSAERPKGSFSTLEIQRTEQGDSAMYLCASRSQGSLSNQPQHFGDGTRLSIL.

This clonotype was recorded many times. The V gene is TRBV11-2, the J gene TRBJ2-7; TRBD1 matches at 10 bases. CDR1 is SGHAT, CDR2 FQNNGV, per germline. This CDR3 is built from 15 residues. The J segment lost 7 bases and the V segment lost 1 base, leaving 7 bases of the junction unmatched. CDR3 DNA sequence: TGTGCCAGCAGCTTAGGTCCGGGACAGGGGAGGGAGCAGTACTTC. Translating gives CASSLGPGQGREQYF.

This clonotype was recorded at least ten times. The gene calls are TRBV3-1 and TRBJ2-3; D ambiguous. The CDR3 consists of 15 residues. Germline-derived CDR1 and CDR2 are LGHDT and YNNKEL (reference sequence). V lost 2 bases to trimming and J lost 0 bases, with 9 bases between them. CDR3 DNA sequence: TGTGCCAGCAGCCAAAATGGCCGGAGCACAGATACGCAGTATTTT. It yields the protein CASSQNGRSTDTQYF.

Concerning this clonotype: This may come from a read error, since a much larger clone is one base off. The final CDR3 position lacks the conserved phenylalanine or tryptophan, pointing to a likely read error. The CDR3 loop is CASRDAANEQFL. CDR3 nucleotides: TGTGCCAGCCGGGATGCGGCCAATGAGCAGTTCTTA. The gene calls are TRBV19 and TRBJ2-1; D is perhaps TRBD2 (5 bases). V was pared by 9 bases and J by 6 bases, with 12 bases between. The CDR3 length is 12 residues. Germline lookup yields CDR1 LNHDA and CDR2 SQIVND (reference sequence).

This clonotype was counted between two and nine times. A read error is possible here, since a much larger clone lies one base away. V usage is TRBV10-3 and J usage is TRBJ2-1, with 11 bases identical to TRBD2. Looked up from germline, CDR1 is ENHRY and CDR2 is SYGVKD. This CDR3 spans 13 amino acids. Trimming at V came to 10 bases and at J to 10 bases, leaving 9 bases not matched to a gene. CDR3 sequence reads: CATNSGRAPEQFF. The CDR3 region has the DNA TGTGCCACCAATAGCGGGAGGGCCCCCGAGCAGTTCTTC.

This clonotype came up many times. One end of the junction does not line up with germline, which may come from a read error. The chain couples TRBV4-2 to TRBJ2-7; a possible D gene is TRBD1 (5 bases). Germline CDR1 is LGHNA and CDR2 is YNFKEQ. The CDR3 runs 15 residues. CDR3 sequence reads: CASSLSHQGSYEQYF. Written as DNA, the CDR3 is TGCGCCAGCAGCCTTTCTCACCAGGGATCCTACGAGCAGTACTTC.

This clonotype was seen many times. In DNA form, the CDR3 reads TGTGCCAGCAGCCAAGATCGACGGGGACGCGACAATCAGCCCCAGCATTTT. It is translated as CASSQDRRGRDNQPQHF. The chain is built from TRBV3-1 and TRBJ1-5; maybe TRBD1 (5 bases). The CDR3 runs to 17 residues. Trimming pared 0 bases from V and 3 bases from J, leaving 15 bases between. In germline, CDR1 is LGHDT, CDR2 YNNKEL (reference sequence).

The sample holds many counts of this clonotype. This sequence joins TRBV12-5 and TRBJ1-1; no definite D call. Trimming pared 7 bases from V and 3 bases from J, leaving 6 bases between. CDR3 size: 11 residues. Per germline, CDR1 LGHNT and CDR2 FRNRAP. The CDR3 nucleotides are TGTGCTAGTGCCCCGGACACTGAAGCTTTCTTT. This codes for CASAPDTEAFF.